These 10 T cell receptor beta chains came from one sample sequenced in a study of blood T cell repertoires in COVID-19. The table came from immunoSEQ multiplex PCR; TCRdb's copy has only in-frame clones and leaves some out. The sample holds some 180,000 clones, 75% to 85% seen once. The sample comprised peripheral blood. The receptors here all came from a woman between 35 and 50 years old with COVID-19, enrolled during active disease.

The chain links TRBV11-1 to TRBJ2-6; D not resolved. Trimming shortened V by 1 base and J by 2 bases, and 6 bases separated the two germline ends. The CDR3 is 15 residues long. Per germline, CDR1 SGHAT and CDR2 FQDESV (reference sequence). CDR3 DNA sequence: TGTGCCAGCAGCTTAGGCAGGCCTGGGGCCAACGTCCTGACTTTC. It specifies CASSLGRPGANVLTF.

This chain uses TRBV4-1 with TRBJ2-1; TRBD2 matches 15 bases. The CDR3 sequence is 15 residues long. Germline V lookup: CDR1 MGHRA, CDR2 YSYEKL. J was trimmed by 9 bases and V by 5 bases; bases with no gene match: 5. CDR3 coding DNA: TGCGCCAGCAGCTACGGACTAGCGGGGGGGAGTGAGCAGTTCTTC. Amino acid sequence: CASSYGLAGGSEQFF.

The chain employs TRBV5-1 and TRBJ1-5, with a tentative D call TRBD1 (6 bases). Between the trimmed V and J ends, which lost 3 bases and 7 bases, there was a span of 14 bases. CDR1 SGHRS and CDR2 YFSETQ come from the germline V gene. This CDR3 is built from 14 residues. CDR3 amino acids: CASSYGTPEQPQHF. CDR3 coding DNA: TGCGCCAGCAGCTACGGGACACCGGAACAGCCCCAGCATTTT.

This chain links TRBV7-9 with TRBJ2-5; 8 bases map to TRBD2. Germline V gives CDR1 SEHNR, CDR2 FQNEAQ (reference sequence). CDR3 length: 13 amino acids. The V segment lost 11 bases and the J segment 4 bases; nucleotides outside the gene matches: 9. CDR3 coding DNA: TGTGCCCTAGTCGGGGGGGGCCCAGAGACCCAGTACTTC. It yields the protein CALVGGGPETQYF.

This clone was counted only a few times. This rearrangement joins TRBV4-1 to TRBJ2-1, with TRBD2 identical over 13 bases. Looked up from germline, CDR1 is MGHRA and CDR2 is YSYEKL. The CDR3 contains 16 residues. The V and J ends lost 4 bases and 7 bases, in that order; junction bases with no gene match: 7. The CDR3 is CASSLLLAGGSNEQFF. CDR3 nucleotides: TGCGCCAGCAGCCTCTTACTAGCGGGGGGGTCAAATGAGCAGTTCTTC.

The V gene is TRBV12-3 or TRBV12-4, the J gene TRBJ2-5; D might be TRBD1 (6 bases). The germline V and J ends were trimmed by 3 bases and 4 bases, with 9 bases remaining between them. This CDR3 region has 13 residues. The CDR3 here is CASSFGRGETQYF. DNA for the CDR3: TGTGCCAGCAGTTTCGGCAGGGGAGAGACCCAGTACTTC.

The chain links TRBV27 to TRBJ2-3; D unclear. V dropped 5 bases and J dropped 8 bases, with 11 bases sitting between them. The germline CDR1 and CDR2 sequences are MNHEY and SMNVEV (reference sequence). CDR3 length: 12 residues. Written as DNA, the CDR3 is TGTGCCAGCAGTACTACTTGGAGTACGCAGTATTTT. Protein sequence: CASSTTWSTQYF.

This clone has a single count. The V call is TRBV18, the J call TRBJ2-7; unclear D gene. Between the trimmed V and J ends, which lost 4 bases and 2 bases, there was a span of 9 bases. Germline V lookup: CDR1 KGHSH, CDR2 LQKENI. This CDR3 has 13 residues. The CDR3 sequence: CASSLRSTYEQYV. The DNA for the CDR3 is TGTGCCAGCTCACTCCGGAGCACCTACGAGCAGTACGTC.

CDR3 DNA sequence: TGTGCCAGCTCCCACGACATTCCTGAAGCTTTCTTT. It is translated as CASSHDIPEAFF. The chain couples TRBV18 to TRBJ1-1; no firm D call. Germline V gives CDR1 KGHSH, CDR2 LQKENI. The ends were cut back, 6 bases at V and 6 bases at J, with 11 bases in the middle. This CDR3 region has 12 residues.

The chain employs TRBV6-5 and TRBJ2-7; 9 bases line up with TRBD1. The V segment lost 8 bases and the J segment 2 bases; nucleotides outside the gene matches: 4. CDR1 and CDR2 (germline): MNHEY, SVGAGI. The CDR3 loop spans 13 amino acids. CDR3 nucleotide sequence: TGTGCCAGCGGACAGGGGAGGACCTACGAGCAGTACTTC. It yields the protein CASGQGRTYEQYF.